The T cell receptor (beta chain) under discussion was sequenced for a study of cytomegalovirus exposure and HLA in healthy donors. Looked up from germline, CDR1 is MNHEY and CDR2 is SVGAGI. V shed 6 bases and J 4 bases; nucleotides not matched to a gene: 9. The CDR3 consists of 14 residues. The primer mix had 60 Vbeta and 13 Jbeta primers. Libraries were prepared by immunoSEQ multiplex PCR; TCRdb keeps only in-frame clonotypes and omits some of them. Among 150,000 to 200,000 clones listed, roughly four fifths were seen once. This sequence joins TRBV6-5 and TRBJ2-7; 7 nucleotides line up with TRBD1. The TCR was taken from a woman aged 40 to 49 in good health and CMV-seronegative. Material: PBMCs. The CDR3 DNA follows: TGTGCCAGCAGCAAATCCGGGACAGCGTACGAGCAGTACTTC. Amino acid sequence: CASSKSGTAYEQYF.